The 18 T cell receptor beta chains below were found in one sample sequenced in a study of T-cell reconstitution after alpha-beta-depleted transplantation in children. Unique molecular identifiers were incorporated into the prepared TCRbeta library. TCRdb processed the PCR reads anew with MiXCR; each CDR3 protein has one entry. Here the sample spans about a million distinct CDR3 sequences, roughly 29% being singletons. The sequencing here drew on PBMCs, mostly from graft donor cells, taken 360 days after TCRalphabeta/CD19-depleted stem cell transplant. All receptors derive from a boy under three years old who had a stem cell transplant for SCID, so the T cells may come from the graft donor.

This chain uses TRBV4-3 with TRBJ2-3, with 7 bases matching TRBD1. CDR1 is LGHNA and CDR2 is YSLEER in the germline V gene. This CDR3 comprises 17 residues. After removal of 0 bases from V and 2 bases from J, the junction contained 8 bases not matched to a gene. Here the CDR3 reads CASSQEGKTGYTDTQYF. The CDR3, as DNA: TGCGCCAGCAGCCAAGAGGGCAAGACAGGGTACACAGATACGCAGTATTTT.

This CDR3 is CASSFLQSRDWGFQTQYF. DNA for the CDR3: TGTGCCAGCAGCTTTCTTCAGTCGCGGGACTGGGGGTTTCAGACCCAGTACTTC. The rearrangement joins TRBV11-1 to TRBJ2-5; D possibly corresponds to TRBD2 (6 bases). In germline, CDR1 is SGHAT, CDR2 FQDESV (reference sequence). V gave up 3 bases and J gave up 6 bases, with 26 bases separating them. CDR3 length: 18 residues.

This clonotype has just a few counts. The chain is built from TRBV20-1 and TRBJ1-3; 7 bases fit TRBD1. The germline V gene encodes CDR1 DFQATT and CDR2 SNEGSKA (reference sequence). This CDR3 region has 19 residues. V shed 2 bases, J shed 0 bases, and the junction held 16 bases outside the gene matches. The CDR3 nucleotides are TGCAGTGCTAGATCGTACCGGGGGGACAGAGCCTCCTCTGGAAACACCATATATTTT. Encoded protein: CSARSYRGDRASSGNTIYF.

This chain joins TRBV4-2 and TRBJ2-1; D might be TRBD2 (5 bases). CDR3 length: 17 amino acids. CDR1 and CDR2 (germline): LGHNA, YNFKEQ. The V gene lost 0 bases and the J gene lost 2 bases, with 14 bases spanning the gap. The CDR3 DNA is TGTGCCAGCAGCCAAGAAGTAAGGACTTGGCCCTACAATGAGCAGTTCTTC. Amino acid sequence: CASSQEVRTWPYNEQFF.

In this sample, this clonotype turned up a few times. The chain combines TRBV5-1 with TRBJ2-7, with D possibly called TRBD1 or TRBD2 (7 bases each). The CDR3 is made up of 14 amino acids. Germline V lookup: CDR1 SGHRS, CDR2 YFSETQ. The V end was cut by 4 bases, the J end by 3 bases, with 14 bases between. CDR3 nucleotide sequence: TGCGCCAGCAGCATTCAGGGGGACTACTACGAGCAGTACTTC. Translating it yields CASSIQGDYYEQYF.

This clonotype has only a few counts. The chain is built from TRBV25-1 and TRBJ2-5, with 11 bases that match TRBD1. The CDR3 has 16 amino acids. After removal of 6 bases from V and 4 bases from J, the junction contained 10 bases not matched to a gene. The germline V gene has CDR1 MGHDK and CDR2 SYGVNS. The CDR3 nucleotides read TGTGCCAGCAGCCTCTCCGGACAGGGGGCGAGAGAGACCCAGTACTTC. Protein: CASSLSGQGARETQYF.

A few counts support this clonotype. The chain combines TRBV2 with TRBJ2-3, with 9 bases matching TRBD2. Germline assignment: CDR1 SNHLY and CDR2 FYNNEI. V shed 5 bases and J 5 bases; nucleotides not matched to a gene: 5. This CDR3 contains 14 residues. CDR3 amino acids: CASSPHSGGDTQYF. DNA of the CDR3: TGTGCCAGCAGTCCACATAGCGGGGGAGATACGCAGTATTTT.

This rearrangement joins TRBV5-1 to TRBJ2-1, with 10 bases identical to TRBD1. Germline V CDR1 and CDR2: SGHRS, YFSETQ. The CDR3 has 14 amino acids. Trimming cost V 3 bases and J 8 bases; bases outside gene matches: 5. The CDR3 nucleotides are TGCGCCAGCAGCTATCGGGACAGGGGCTATGAGCAGTTCTTC. Translation: CASSYRDRGYEQFF.

The genes are TRBV9 and TRBJ2-3, with 7 bases fitting TRBD2. The ends lost 1 base at V and 3 bases at J; junction bases unmatched: 2. This CDR3 spans 14 amino acids. Germline values: CDR1 SGDLS, CDR2 YYNGEE. CDR3 loop: CASSVMGGTDTQYF. The CDR3 nucleotides read TGTGCCAGCAGCGTAATGGGGGGGACAGATACGCAGTATTTT. Based on the CDR3 plus reference TRBV9 and TRBJ2-3, the full variable domain is DSGVTQTPKHLITATGQRVTLRCSPRSGDLSVYWYQQSLDQGLQFLIQYYNGEERAKGNILERFSAQQFPDLHSELNLSSLELGDSALYFCASSVMGGTDTQYFGPGTRLTVL.

This clonotype was seen repeatedly, ten times or more. The chain carries TRBV10-3 and TRBJ2-7; 8 bases match TRBD1. Trimming removed 11 bases from V and 1 base from J; junction bases left unmatched: 10. The CDR3 has 14 residues. Germline CDR1 and CDR2: ENHRY and SYGVKD. The CDR3 is CASNSGTGSYEQYF. CDR3 coding DNA: TGTGCCTCGAACTCCGGGACAGGTTCCTACGAGCAGTACTTC.

This clonotype was observed a few times. The chain carries TRBV12-3 or TRBV12-4 and TRBJ1-2; no clear D. CDR3 length: 15 residues. The ends were cut back, 1 base at V and 2 bases at J, with 11 bases in the middle. The CDR3 DNA reads TGTGCCAGCAGTTTAGGCGGGGTACGGAACTATGGCTACACCTTC. Translating it yields CASSLGGVRNYGYTF.

The chain links TRBV20-1 to TRBJ1-5; 10 bases align to TRBD1. The CDR3 contains 14 residues. V was clipped by 5 bases and J by 11 bases; unmatched bases: 12. Germline V gives CDR1 DFQATT, CDR2 SNEGSKA (reference sequence). CDR3 region: CSAPDRGGETAQHF. DNA of the CDR3: TGCAGTGCTCCGGACAGGGGGGGCGAAACGGCCCAGCATTTT.

The chain carries TRBV2 and TRBJ2-7, with D unclear. The CDR3 is 11 residues long. CDR1 and CDR2 from the germline V gene are SNHLY and FYNNEI. V lost 7 bases and J lost 6, with 10 bases in between. The CDR3 nucleotides are TGTGCCAGCATAGAACCTCGCGAGCAGTACTTC. Protein product: CASIEPREQYF.

The rearrangement uses TRBV9 and TRBJ2-1; no clear D gene. The CDR3 is 14 amino acids. From germline, CDR1 is SGDLS and CDR2 YYNGEE. The ends were cut back, 0 bases at V and 7 bases at J, with 11 bases in the middle. CDR3 DNA: TGTGCCAGCAGCGTAGGGCCGGAGATAAATGAGCAGTTCTTC. This gives the protein CASSVGPEINEQFF.

The V and J genes are TRBV28 and TRBJ2-2; 9 bases agree with TRBD1. The CDR3 totals 17 residues. Losses at the gene ends were 10 bases for V and 6 bases for J; bases not matched to a gene: 18. CDR1 and CDR2 (germline): MDHEN, SYDVKM. The CDR3 region is CATTTYPGQGSAGELFF. The DNA for the CDR3 is TGTGCCACTACGACCTATCCGGGACAGGGATCGGCCGGGGAGCTGTTTTTT.

This clonotype was counted only a few times. This sequence joins TRBV28 and TRBJ1-1; D remains unclear. Trimming left V 5 bases short and J 1 base short, with 14 bases between. The CDR3 has 15 residues. The germline V gene has CDR1 MDHEN and CDR2 SYDVKM. Here the CDR3 DNA reads TGTGCCAGCAGTCCCGGAGGACGGAGGAACACTGAAGCTTTCTTT. Translation gives CASSPGGRRNTEAFF.

This clonotype has more than one count but fewer than ten. The rearrangement uses TRBV5-4 and TRBJ2-7, with a weak D call TRBD1 (6 bases). V shed 1 base and J shed 5 bases, with 13 bases lying between them. The germline V gene encodes CDR1 SGHNT and CDR2 YYREEE (reference sequence). CDR3 length equals 14 residues. The CDR3 coding sequence is TGTGCCAGCAGCTTGTGGCAGGGGTCTGACGAGCAGTACTTC. Translated, it gives CASSLWQGSDEQYF. Variable domain in full (rest from reference TRBV5-4 and TRBJ2-7): ETGVTQSPTHLIKTRGQQVTLRCSSQSGHNTVSWYQQALGQGPQFIFQYYREEENGRGNFPPRFSGLQFPNYSSELNVNALELDDSALYLCASSLWQGSDEQYFGPGTRLTVT.

This clonotype was found once. The chain joins TRBV5-1 to TRBJ2-7, with 10 bases matching TRBD1. The junction had 12 bases not matched to a gene; V was cut back by 4 bases and J by 5 bases. The CDR3 has 16 amino acids. Germline-derived CDR1 and CDR2 are SGHRS and YFSETQ. CDR3 DNA sequence: TGCGCCAGCAGCGCCGGGACAGGGGCCCTCGGGGACGAGCAGTACTTC. It yields the protein CASSAGTGALGDEQYF.